The 31 T cell receptor beta chains presented below share a single source sample, sequenced in a study of blood T cell repertoires in COVID-19. Assay used: immunoSEQ multiplex PCR; TCRdb lists only in-frame clones, some missing. Among some 150,000 clones listed, roughly 80% were seen once. The sequenced sample was peripheral blood. These receptors were taken from a woman older than 75 in a cohort sampled during active or convalescent COVID-19.

Regarding this clone: Other DNA sequences of this sample code for an identical CDR3. This chain uses TRBV6-5 with TRBJ2-3; 10 nucleotides align to TRBD1. J gave up 1 base and V 6 bases, and 1 base lay outside the gene matches. Germline loops: CDR1 MNHEY, CDR2 SVGAGI. The CDR3 extends over 14 amino acids. DNA for the CDR3: TGTGCCAGCAGAGACAGGGGGCGCACAGATACGCAGTATTTT. Translated: CASRDRGRTDTQYF.

The gene calls are TRBV30 and TRBJ1-1; 7 bases agree with TRBD1. This CDR3 is 12 amino acids long. V lost 4 bases, J lost 4 bases, and 3 bases stayed unmatched. The germline gives CDR1 GTSNPN, CDR2 SVGIG (reference sequence). The CDR3 region has the DNA TGTGCCTGGAAGTCAGGGGGCACTGAAGCTTTCTTT. This encodes CAWKSGGTEAFF.

The chain employs TRBV5-1 and TRBJ1-1; D remains ambiguous. V dropped 0 bases and J dropped 7 bases, with 10 bases sitting between them. CDR1 and CDR2 (germline): SGHRS, YFSETQ. The CDR3 sequence is 13 residues long. CDR3 bases: TGCGCCAGCAGCTTGGATTCTGCGTTTGAAGCTTTCTTT. Translation gives CASSLDSAFEAFF.

The chain recombines TRBV19 with TRBJ2-1; 8 bases line up with TRBD1. The CDR3 runs 13 residues. The V gene end was trimmed by 4 bases and the J gene end by 7 bases; junction bases not matched to a gene: 3. Germline V gene sequence: CDR1 LNHDA, CDR2 SQIVND (reference sequence). The CDR3 sequence is CASSTRTGNEQFF. CDR3 DNA sequence: TGTGCCAGTAGTACCCGGACAGGGAATGAGCAGTTCTTC.

V usage is TRBV9 and J usage is TRBJ2-1; TRBD2 is a possible D gene (5 bases). CDR1 SGDLS and CDR2 YYNGEE come from the germline V gene. The germline V and J ends were trimmed by 7 bases and 7 bases, with 15 bases remaining between them. The CDR3 is 13 residues long. CDR3 protein: CASSRGQWNEQFF. For the CDR3, the DNA is TGTGCCAGCTCCCGGGGTCAATGGAATGAGCAGTTCTTC.

J is TRBJ2-1 and V is TRBV19; 14 bases agree with TRBD2. Germline trimming cut 2 bases from V and 7 bases from J; bases unmatched to any gene: 7. The CDR3 has 17 amino acids. Germline V gene lookup returns CDR1 LNHDA and CDR2 SQIVND (reference sequence). This CDR3 is CASSIRLAGGRLNEQFF. The DNA for the CDR3 is TGTGCCAGTAGTATAAGACTAGCGGGGGGGCGGTTGAATGAGCAGTTCTTC.

This rearrangement joins TRBV6-5 to TRBJ1-2; TRBD1 matches 7 bases. This CDR3 has 14 amino acids. The trim removed 6 bases at V and 9 bases at J, leaving 13 bases unmatched. Looked up from germline, CDR1 is MNHEY and CDR2 is SVGAGI. The CDR3 region has the DNA TGTGCCAGCAGACCCACCGCGGGACAGAGCCGCTACACCTTC. As protein: CASRPTAGQSRYTF.

The chain combines TRBV5-8 with TRBJ1-1; maybe TRBD1 (5 bases). Per germline, CDR1 SGHTS and CDR2 YDEGEE. V gave up 0 bases and J gave up 4 bases, with 16 bases separating them. This CDR3 region has 16 residues. The CDR3 DNA follows: TGTGCCAGCAGCTTGGTCCTGGGCAGGGTAAGCACTGAAGCTTTCTTT. Translated: CASSLVLGRVSTEAFF.

The chain carries TRBV7-3 and TRBJ2-5, with D perhaps matching TRBD2 (5 bases). In germline, CDR1 is SGHTA, CDR2 FQGTGA. V was cut by 8 bases and J by 3 bases, with 13 bases left in between. This CDR3 has 13 amino acids. This chain's CDR3 is CASAEWREETQYF. DNA for the CDR3: TGTGCCAGCGCGGAGTGGCGGGAAGAGACCCAGTACTTC. The whole variable domain, remainder taken from reference TRBV7-3 and TRBJ2-5, is GAGVSQTPSNKVTEKGKYVELRCDPISGHTALYWYRQSLGQGPEFLIYFQGTGAADDSGLPNDRFFAVRPEGSVSTLKIQRTERGDSAVYLCASAEWREETQYFGPGTRLLVL.

The rearrangement uses TRBV19 and TRBJ1-5, with TRBD1 identical over 7 bases. V lost 7 bases, J lost 9 bases, and 6 bases stayed unmatched. The CDR3 is 12 residues long. Germline V gene sequence: CDR1 LNHDA, CDR2 SQIVND (reference sequence). CDR3 loop: CASTRGQAPQHF. The DNA for the CDR3 is TGTGCCAGTACAAGGGGGCAAGCGCCCCAGCATTTT.

The chain joins TRBV28 to TRBJ1-2; D call uncertain. Trimming cost V 2 bases and J 5 bases, with 9 bases left between them. This CDR3 comprises 13 residues. Looked up from germline, CDR1 is MDHEN and CDR2 is SYDVKM. CDR3 DNA sequence: TGTGCCAGCAGTTTAACGGGGAGGTATGGCTACACCTTC. Its protein is CASSLTGRYGYTF.

The CDR3 here is CASSKQGDTNGYTF. The DNA for the CDR3 is TGTGCCAGCAGTAAACAGGGGGATACCAATGGCTACACCTTC. The chain has TRBV6-5 and TRBJ1-2, with 8 positions matching TRBD1. CDR1 is MNHEY and CDR2 is SVGAGI in the germline V gene. The CDR3 consists of 14 residues. The V gene end was trimmed by 5 bases and the J gene end by 6 bases; junction bases not matched to a gene: 8.

The V gene is TRBV7-7, the J gene TRBJ2-3; 10 bases map to TRBD2. The CDR3 has 14 residues. Unmatched junction bases numbered 2, after V lost 5 bases and J lost 3 bases. CDR1 SSHAT and CDR2 FNYEAQ come from the germline V gene (reference sequence). Here the CDR3 reads CASSVSGGTDTQYF. The DNA for the CDR3 is TGTGCCAGCAGCGTTAGCGGGGGGACAGATACGCAGTATTTT.

The CDR3 protein is CASFTGTEINEQFF. The CDR3 coding sequence is TGTGCCAGCTTTACCGGGACAGAGATAAATGAGCAGTTCTTC. This chain links TRBV28 with TRBJ2-1, with 7 bases that match TRBD1. Trimming removed 8 bases from V and 7 bases from J; junction bases left unmatched: 11. CDR1 is MDHEN, CDR2 SYDVKM, per germline. This CDR3 region has 14 residues.

V is TRBV5-6 and J is TRBJ2-3, with 10 bases matching TRBD2. CDR3 length: 14 amino acids. Per germline, CDR1 SGHDT and CDR2 YYEEEE. The ends lost 0 bases at V and 10 bases at J; junction bases unmatched: 5. For the CDR3, the DNA is TGTGCCAGCAGCTTGGTCCAGCGGGGGGGCTCGCAGTATTTT. It yields the protein CASSLVQRGGSQYF.

The chain uses TRBV7-9 and TRBJ2-2; possibly TRBD1 for D (5 bases). The CDR3 consists of 18 residues. Per germline, CDR1 SEHNR and CDR2 FQNEAQ (reference sequence). Trimming took 5 bases from V and 0 from J, leaving 19 bases between them. CDR3 protein: CASSPRQPGPTNTGELFF. The CDR3, as DNA: TGTGCCAGCAGCCCCCGACAGCCCGGACCCACGAACACCGGGGAGCTGTTTTTT.

In DNA form, the CDR3 reads TGTGCCAGCAAATCCCGGGACAGGAGGGACACTGAAGCTTTCTTT. As protein: CASKSRDRRDTEAFF. This sequence joins TRBV3-1 (or the pseudogene TRBV3-2) and TRBJ1-1, with 8 bases identical to TRBD1. V lost 7 bases and J lost 3; bases outside the gene matches: 10. The V gene's germline CDR1 is LGHDT and CDR2 YNNKEL (reference sequence). The CDR3 consists of 15 residues.

The V gene is TRBV7-9, the J gene TRBJ2-6; D is undetermined. V was pared by 2 bases and J by 0 bases, with 8 bases between. CDR3 length equals 16 residues. Germline CDR1 reads SEHNR; CDR2 reads FQNEAQ (reference sequence). The CDR3 is CASSLRSNSGANVLTF. As DNA, the CDR3 is TGTGCCAGCAGCTTAAGGAGTAACTCTGGGGCCAACGTCCTGACTTTC. The whole variable domain, remainder taken from reference TRBV7-9 and TRBJ2-6, is DTGVSQNPRHKITKRGQNVTFRCDPISEHNRLYWYRQTLGQGPEFLTYFQNEAQLEKSRLLSDRFSAERPKGSFSTLEIQRTEQGDSAMYLCASSLRSNSGANVLTFGAGSRLTVL.

The V call is TRBV12-3 or TRBV12-4, the J call TRBJ2-7, with TRBD1 matching 7 bases. This CDR3 contains 13 residues. V shed 0 bases and J 10 bases; nucleotides not matched to a gene: 6. CDR3 loop: CASSLASTGAQYV. In DNA form, the CDR3 reads TGTGCCAGCAGTTTAGCCTCAACAGGGGCTCAGTACGTC.

The chain joins TRBV7-6 to TRBJ2-7; 8 nucleotides match TRBD1. Germline values: CDR1 SGHVS, CDR2 FNYEAQ. J lost 1 base, V lost 5 bases, and 7 bases had no gene match. This CDR3 is built from 15 residues. The CDR3: CASSKFTGGSYEQYF. Here the CDR3 DNA reads TGTGCCAGCAGCAAGTTTACAGGGGGGTCCTACGAGCAGTACTTC.

Many counts were recorded for this clone. CDR3: CASSHFTDSLGREQFF. CDR3 nucleotide sequence: TGTGCCAGCAGCCACTTCACGGACAGCCTAGGTCGTGAGCAGTTCTTC. The J gene is TRBJ2-1, the V gene TRBV14, with a weak D call TRBD1 (6 bases). The germline gives CDR1 SGHDN, CDR2 FVKESK. V gave up 3 bases and J gave up 9 bases, with 21 bases separating them. The CDR3 is made up of 16 amino acids.

The gene calls are TRBV6-6 and TRBJ2-7; maybe TRBD2 (5 bases). The CDR3 length is 15 residues. Between the trimmed V and J ends, which lost 4 bases and 1 base, there was a span of 14 bases. The V gene's germline CDR1 is MNHNY and CDR2 SVGAGI (reference sequence). CDR3 sequence: CASSSVDLGSYEQYF. The DNA of the CDR3 is TGTGCCAGCAGTTCCGTGGACTTAGGATCCTACGAGCAGTACTTC.

A note on this clone: This specimen includes other DNA sequences encoding the same CDR3. This chain joins TRBV28 and TRBJ2-2; weak D call: TRBD1 (5 bases). Looked up from germline, CDR1 is MDHEN and CDR2 is SYDVKM. The CDR3 runs to 13 residues. The V gene lost 6 bases and the J gene lost 1 base, with 6 bases spanning the gap. CDR3 sequence: CASRTGNTGELFF. In nucleotides, the CDR3 is TGTGCCAGCAGAACAGGGAACACCGGGGAGCTGTTTTTT.

The chain is built from TRBV4-1 and TRBJ2-7; D remains ambiguous. The CDR3 has 15 residues. Trimming left V 1 base short and J 1 base short, with 11 bases between. Germline assignment: CDR1 MGHRA and CDR2 YSYEKL. In DNA form, the CDR3 reads TGCGCCAGCAGCCAAGCAACAGTTTTTTCCTACGAGCAGTACTTC. It specifies CASSQATVFSYEQYF.

The V call is TRBV3-1 (or the pseudogene TRBV3-2), the J call TRBJ1-1, with D possibly matching TRBD1 (5 bases). Trimming took 3 bases from V and 5 from J, leaving 16 bases between them. Germline CDR1 is LGHDT and CDR2 is YNNKEL (reference sequence). The CDR3 is 15 residues long. The CDR3 sequence is CASSQTGSRVTEAFF. DNA of the CDR3: TGTGCCAGCAGCCAGACCGGATCCAGGGTAACTGAAGCTTTCTTT.

V and J are TRBV12-3 or TRBV12-4 and TRBJ2-5; 9 bases fit TRBD1. The CDR3 has 13 amino acids. Losses at the gene ends were 6 bases for V and 4 bases for J; bases not matched to a gene: 3. CDR3 residues: CASRGQGLETQYF. Written as DNA, the CDR3 is TGTGCCAGCAGAGGACAGGGGTTAGAGACCCAGTACTTC.

This chain links TRBV5-4 with TRBJ2-3; TRBD2 might be the D (6 bases). The V and J ends lost 1 base and 4 bases respectively, with 10 bases between them. CDR1 and CDR2 (germline): SGHNT, YYREEE (reference sequence). The CDR3 covers 14 residues. CDR3: CASSLSSGADTQYF. CDR3 nucleotides: TGTGCCAGCAGCTTGAGTAGCGGCGCAGATACGCAGTATTTT.

The rearrangement joins TRBV18 to TRBJ2-2; a possible D gene is TRBD1 (6 bases). V gave up 2 bases and J gave up 1 base, with 11 bases separating them. Germline V gives CDR1 KGHSH, CDR2 LQKENI. The CDR3 extends over 16 amino acids. The CDR3, as DNA: TGTGCCAGCTCACCAAGGGGCAGGGGGAACACCGGGGAGCTGTTTTTT. This translates into CASSPRGRGNTGELFF.

V usage is TRBV18 and J usage is TRBJ1-1; 7 bases are a match to TRBD1. In germline, CDR1 is KGHSH, CDR2 LQKENI. Germline trimming cut 3 bases from V and 6 bases from J; bases unmatched to any gene: 10. The CDR3 covers 15 residues. This chain's CDR3 is CASSPRQGDDAEAFF. The CDR3 coding sequence is TGTGCCAGCTCACCGAGACAGGGCGACGACGCTGAAGCTTTCTTT.

This clone was seen at least ten times. This rearrangement joins TRBV29-1 to TRBJ1-2; 7 bases are a match to TRBD1. CDR3 length: 11 amino acids. V lost 7 bases, J lost 8 bases, and 7 bases stayed unmatched. Germline loops: CDR1 SQVTM, CDR2 ANQGSEA. The CDR3 DNA reads as TGCAGCGACACGACAGGGAGCGGCTACACCTTC. Amino acids: CSDTTGSGYTF.

The chain is built from TRBV25-1 and TRBJ1-3; weak D call: TRBD1 (5 bases). The CDR3 sequence is 13 residues long. Germline assignment: CDR1 MGHDK and CDR2 SYGVNS. With 4 bases removed from V and 2 bases from J, the gap between germline ends came to 6 bases. CDR3 protein: CASSVTAGNTIYF. DNA of the CDR3: TGTGCCAGCAGTGTGACAGCTGGAAACACCATATATTTT. The variable domain in full, completed from reference TRBV25-1 and TRBJ1-3, reads EADIYQTPRYLVIGTGKKITLECSQTMGHDKMYWYQQDPGMELHLIHYSYGVNSTEKGDLSSESTVSRIRTEHFPLTLESARPSHTSQYLCASSVTAGNTIYFGEGSWLTVV.